These 3 T cell receptor beta chains originate from one sample sequenced in a study of OX40 agonist ivuxolimab in advanced cancers. Profiling relied on immunoSEQ multiplex PCR, and the TCRdb table lists in-frame clones only, not all of them. This sample has tens of thousands of clones, with around four fifths found just once. Sequencing used CD4+ or CD8+ T cells sorted from blood, obtained in a trial of the OX40 agonist ivuxolimab. The receptor set was obtained from an adult with an advanced solid tumor such as melanoma, head and neck, liver or kidney cancer.

This clone was picked up one time. V usage is TRBV4-1 and J usage is TRBJ1-3; 8 bases line up with TRBD1. With 0 bases clipped from V and 4 bases from J, the junction kept 11 bases outside the gene matches. The CDR3 loop spans 18 amino acids. Germline V gives CDR1 MGHRA, CDR2 YSYEKL. DNA for the CDR3: TGCGCCAGCAGCCAAGAGAGTCAGGGGGCCCCGGGGGGAAACACCATATATTTT. Translating it yields CASSQESQGAPGGNTIYF.

The CDR3 protein is CASSLGYGRGPAFF. Written as DNA, the CDR3 is TGTGCCAGCAGCTTAGGGTACGGCCGCGGGCCCGCTTTCTTT. The chain uses TRBV7-8 and TRBJ1-1; unclear D gene. The length of the CDR3 is 14 residues. Looked up from germline, CDR1 is SGHVS and CDR2 is FQNEAQ. V lost 1 base and J 11 bases, leaving 17 bases between the germline ends.

The chain links TRBV7-9 to TRBJ2-7; D possibly uses TRBD1 or TRBD2 (6 bases each). The ends were cut back, 1 base at V and 3 bases at J, with 13 bases in the middle. The CDR3 covers 15 residues. The V gene's germline CDR1 is SEHNR and CDR2 FQNEAQ (reference sequence). This CDR3 is CASSLVPGAFYEQYF. CDR3 sequence (DNA): TGTGCCAGCAGCTTAGTGCCGGGGGCATTCTACGAGCAGTACTTC.